Here is one T cell receptor beta chain with its context. The second PCR ran roughly 7 to 12 cycles with a sample-barcoded 5' primer and J-beta primers. TCRdb called the 5' RACE reads again in MiXCR, with one record for every CDR3 protein. The data show about 800,000 distinct CDR3 sequences, about 47% seen once. Germline-derived CDR1 and CDR2 are SGHTA and FQGNSA. V lost 4 bases to trimming and J lost 1 base; unmatched junction nucleotides: 6. The CDR3 is 15 amino acids. These data belong to a study of blood T cells in healthy people across ages. The receptor was isolated from a man older than 75 in good health. The sequencing sample was made of blood. The chain uses TRBV7-2 and TRBJ2-5; TRBD2 agrees at 7 bases. The CDR3 sequence: CASSWRELPQETQYF. CDR3 nucleotides: TGTGCCAGCAGCTGGCGGGAGCTCCCCCAAGAGACCCAGTACTTC.